The 3 T cell receptor beta chains below were found in one sample sequenced in a study of blood T cell repertoires in COVID-19. Only in-frame clones appear in the TCRdb table, and some are missing; sequencing was by immunoSEQ multiplex PCR. Here the sample spans 45,000 to 65,000 clones, 65% to 80% being singletons. Sequences were obtained from peripheral blood. Receptors were obtained from a man between 65 and 85 years old with active or convalescent COVID-19.

The rearrangement uses TRBV28 and TRBJ1-5, with TRBD1 as a possible D gene (6 bases). From germline, CDR1 is MDHEN and CDR2 SYDVKM. V lost 2 bases, J lost 2 bases, and 10 bases lay in between. This CDR3 is 15 amino acids long. CDR3 coding DNA: TGTGCCAGCAGTTTAGTAGGGGGAGGCAATCAGCCCCAGCATTTT. Protein sequence: CASSLVGGGNQPQHF.

A few counts support this clone. V and J are TRBV24-1 and TRBJ2-2; 16 nucleotides align to TRBD2. The CDR3 spans 21 residues. After removal of 4 bases from V and 4 bases from J, the junction contained 14 bases not matched to a gene. Per the germline V gene, CDR1 is KGHDR and CDR2 is SFDVKD. In nucleotides, the CDR3 is TGTGCCACCAGTGAAGCCATCCCGGGACTAGCGGGAGGGCGGCCCACCGGGGAGCTGTTTTTT. This translates into CATSEAIPGLAGGRPTGELFF.

The CDR3 region is CASSRTGEGTGELFF. For the CDR3, the DNA is TGTGCCAGCAGCAGGACAGGGGAAGGGACCGGGGAGCTGTTTTTT. The chain has TRBV5-4 and TRBJ2-2, with 9 bases that match TRBD1. The germline V gene has CDR1 SGHNT and CDR2 YYREEE (reference sequence). Trimming took 4 bases from V and 5 from J; bases not matched to a gene: 6. This CDR3 is built from 15 residues.